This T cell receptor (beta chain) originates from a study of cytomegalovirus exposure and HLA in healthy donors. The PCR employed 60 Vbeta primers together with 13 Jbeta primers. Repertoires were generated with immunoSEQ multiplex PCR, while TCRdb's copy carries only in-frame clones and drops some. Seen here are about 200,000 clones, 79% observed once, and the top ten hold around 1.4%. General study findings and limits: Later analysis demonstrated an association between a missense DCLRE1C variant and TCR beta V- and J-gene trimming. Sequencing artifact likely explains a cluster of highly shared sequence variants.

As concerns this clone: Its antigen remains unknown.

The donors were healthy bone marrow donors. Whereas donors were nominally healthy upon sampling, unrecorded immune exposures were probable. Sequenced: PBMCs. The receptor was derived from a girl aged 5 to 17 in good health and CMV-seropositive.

The CDR3 loop is CASSSGMGGYTF. The CDR3 bases are TGTGCCAGCAGTTCAGGGATGGGTGGCTACACCTTC. The chain has TRBV11-2 and TRBJ1-2; maybe TRBD1 (5 bases). This CDR3 is built from 12 residues. The V gene lost 6 bases and the J gene lost 7 bases, with 12 bases spanning the gap. Germline loops: CDR1 SGHAT, CDR2 FQNNGV.